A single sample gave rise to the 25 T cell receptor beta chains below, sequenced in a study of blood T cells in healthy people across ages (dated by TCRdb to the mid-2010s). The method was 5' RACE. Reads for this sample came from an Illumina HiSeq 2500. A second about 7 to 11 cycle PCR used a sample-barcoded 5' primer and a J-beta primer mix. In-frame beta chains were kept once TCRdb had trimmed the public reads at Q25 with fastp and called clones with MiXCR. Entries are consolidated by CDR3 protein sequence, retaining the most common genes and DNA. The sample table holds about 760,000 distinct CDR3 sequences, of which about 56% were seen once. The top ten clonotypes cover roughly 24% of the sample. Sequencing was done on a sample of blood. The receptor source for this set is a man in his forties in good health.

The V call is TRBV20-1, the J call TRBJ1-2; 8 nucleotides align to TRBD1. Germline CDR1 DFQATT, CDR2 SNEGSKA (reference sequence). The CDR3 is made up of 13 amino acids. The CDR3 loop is CSFTMDREDGYTF. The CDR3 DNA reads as TGCAGCTTTACAATGGACAGGGAGGACGGCTACACCTTC.

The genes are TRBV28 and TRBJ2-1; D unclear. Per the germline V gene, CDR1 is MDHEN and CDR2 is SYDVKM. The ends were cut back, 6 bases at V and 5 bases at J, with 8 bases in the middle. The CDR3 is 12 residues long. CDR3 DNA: TGTGCCAGCAGACCCAACAACAATGAGCAGTTCTTC. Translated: CASRPNNNEQFF.

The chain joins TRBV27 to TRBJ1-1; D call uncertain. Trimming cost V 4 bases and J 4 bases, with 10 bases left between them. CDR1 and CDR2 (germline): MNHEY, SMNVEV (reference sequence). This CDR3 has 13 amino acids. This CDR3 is CASSYDFGTEAFF. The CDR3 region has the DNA TGTGCCAGCAGTTACGACTTTGGCACTGAAGCTTTCTTT.

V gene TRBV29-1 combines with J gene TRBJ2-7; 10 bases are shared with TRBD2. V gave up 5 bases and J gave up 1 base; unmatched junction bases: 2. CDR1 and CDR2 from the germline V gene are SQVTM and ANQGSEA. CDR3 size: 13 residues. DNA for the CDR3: TGCAGCGTTCTAGCGGGAGCGTCCTACGAGCAGTACTTC. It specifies CSVLAGASYEQYF.

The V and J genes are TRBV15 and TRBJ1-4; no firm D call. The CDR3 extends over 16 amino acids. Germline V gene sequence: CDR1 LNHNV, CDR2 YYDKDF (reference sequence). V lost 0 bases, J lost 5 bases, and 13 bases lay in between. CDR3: CATSRDPAFVNEKLFF. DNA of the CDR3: TGTGCCACCAGCAGAGATCCGGCCTTCGTAAATGAAAAACTGTTTTTT.

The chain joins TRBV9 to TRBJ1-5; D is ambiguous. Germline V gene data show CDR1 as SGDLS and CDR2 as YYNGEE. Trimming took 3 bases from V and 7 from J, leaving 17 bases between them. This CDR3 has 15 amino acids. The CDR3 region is CASSASSNVWQPQHF. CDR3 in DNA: TGTGCCAGCAGCGCGTCCTCTAACGTATGGCAGCCCCAGCATTTT.

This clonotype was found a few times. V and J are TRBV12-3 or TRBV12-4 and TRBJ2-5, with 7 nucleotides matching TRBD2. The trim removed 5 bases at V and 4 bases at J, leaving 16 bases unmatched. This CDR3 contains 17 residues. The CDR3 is CASSTRSGDGAGETQYF. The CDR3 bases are TGTGCCAGCAGTACCCGAAGCGGGGACGGGGCAGGAGAGACCCAGTACTTC.

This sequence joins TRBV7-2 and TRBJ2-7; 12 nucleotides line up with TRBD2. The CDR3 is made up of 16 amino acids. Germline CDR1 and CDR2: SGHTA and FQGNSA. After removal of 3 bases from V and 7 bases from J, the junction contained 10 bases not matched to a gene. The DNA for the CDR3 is TGTGCCAGCAGCTTGTTCCTAGCGGGAGGGCCGGGAGAGCAGTACTTC. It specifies CASSLFLAGGPGEQYF. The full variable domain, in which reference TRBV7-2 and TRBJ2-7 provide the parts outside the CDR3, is GAGVSQSPSNKVTEKGKDVELRCDPISGHTALYWYRQSLGQGLEFLIYFQGNSAPDKSGLPSDRFSAERTGGSVSTLTIQRTQQEDSAVYLCASSLFLAGGPGEQYFGPGTRLTVT.

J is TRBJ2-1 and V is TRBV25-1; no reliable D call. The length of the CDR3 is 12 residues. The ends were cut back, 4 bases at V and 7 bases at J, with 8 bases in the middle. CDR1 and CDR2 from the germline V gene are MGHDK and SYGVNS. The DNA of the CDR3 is TGTGCCAGCAGTGTCACGAGTAATGAGCAGTTCTTC. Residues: CASSVTSNEQFF.

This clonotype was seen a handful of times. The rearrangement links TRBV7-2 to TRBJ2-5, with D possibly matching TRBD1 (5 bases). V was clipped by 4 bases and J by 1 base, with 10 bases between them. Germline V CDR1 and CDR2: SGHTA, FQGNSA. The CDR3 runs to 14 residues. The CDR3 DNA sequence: TGTGCCAGCAGCTGGGCGACAGCCCAAGAGACCCAGTACTTC. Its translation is CASSWATAQETQYF.

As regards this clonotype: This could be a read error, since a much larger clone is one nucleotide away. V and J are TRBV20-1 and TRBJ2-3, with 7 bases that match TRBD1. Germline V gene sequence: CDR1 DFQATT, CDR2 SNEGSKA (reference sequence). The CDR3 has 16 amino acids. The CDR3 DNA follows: TGCAGTGCTAGAGAACCGGGACAGCAAGGCACAGATGCGCAGTATTTT. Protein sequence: CSAREPGQQGTDAQYF.

The CDR3 region is CASSVAGAGTDTQYF. Here the CDR3 DNA reads TGTGCCAGCAGCGTAGCTGGAGCCGGCACAGATACGCAGTATTTT. J is TRBJ2-3 and V is TRBV9; D ambiguous. This CDR3 spans 15 amino acids. Trimming cost V 0 bases and J 1 base, with 9 bases left between them. The germline V gene encodes CDR1 SGDLS and CDR2 YYNGEE.

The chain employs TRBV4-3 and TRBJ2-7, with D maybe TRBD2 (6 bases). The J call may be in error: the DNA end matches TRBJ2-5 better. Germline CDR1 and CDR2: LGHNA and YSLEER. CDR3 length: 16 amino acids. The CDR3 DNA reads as TGCGCCAGCAGCCAACGTACGGGAGTGGGGGGAGAGACCCAGTACTTC. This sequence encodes CASSQRTGVGGETQYF.

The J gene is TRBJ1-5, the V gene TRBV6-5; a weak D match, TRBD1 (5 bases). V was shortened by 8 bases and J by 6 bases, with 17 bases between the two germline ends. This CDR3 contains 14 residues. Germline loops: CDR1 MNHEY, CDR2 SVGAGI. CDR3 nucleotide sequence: TGTGCCAGCGGGATAGTCCAGGGTATTCAGCCCCAGCATTTT. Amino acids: CASGIVQGIQPQHF.

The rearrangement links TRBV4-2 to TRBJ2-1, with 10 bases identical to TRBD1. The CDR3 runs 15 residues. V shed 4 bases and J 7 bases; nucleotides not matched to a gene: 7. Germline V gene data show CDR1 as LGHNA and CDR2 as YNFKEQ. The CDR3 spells CASSPRGQGINEQFF. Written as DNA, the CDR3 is TGTGCCAGCAGCCCGCGGGGACAGGGGATAAATGAGCAGTTCTTC.

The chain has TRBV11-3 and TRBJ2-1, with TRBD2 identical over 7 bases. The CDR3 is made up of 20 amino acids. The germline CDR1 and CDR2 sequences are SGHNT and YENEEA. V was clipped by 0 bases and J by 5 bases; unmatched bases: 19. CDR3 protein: CASSLEVGLVGGPQNNEQFF. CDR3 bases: TGTGCCAGCAGCTTAGAAGTCGGACTAGTGGGAGGGCCTCAAAACAATGAGCAGTTCTTC.

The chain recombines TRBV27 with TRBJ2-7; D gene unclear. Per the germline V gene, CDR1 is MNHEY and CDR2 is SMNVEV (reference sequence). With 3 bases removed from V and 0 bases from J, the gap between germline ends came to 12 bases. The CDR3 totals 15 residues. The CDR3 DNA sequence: TGTGCCAGCAGTTTGGCCGGGCCCAACTCCTACGAGCAGTACTTC. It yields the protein CASSLAGPNSYEQYF.

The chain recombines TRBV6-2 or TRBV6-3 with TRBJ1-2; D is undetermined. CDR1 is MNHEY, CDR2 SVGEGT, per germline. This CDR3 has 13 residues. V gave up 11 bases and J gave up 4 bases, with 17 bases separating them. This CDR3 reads CASNPGKGYGYTF. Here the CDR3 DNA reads TGTGCCTCCAACCCAGGAAAGGGCTATGGCTACACCTTC.

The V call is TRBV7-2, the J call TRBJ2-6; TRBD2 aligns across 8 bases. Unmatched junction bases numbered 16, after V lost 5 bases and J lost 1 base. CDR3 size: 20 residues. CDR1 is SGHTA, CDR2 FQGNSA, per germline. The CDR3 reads CASSGLAAKGRASGANVLTF. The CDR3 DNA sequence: TGTGCCAGCAGCGGACTAGCAGCTAAGGGACGGGCATCTGGGGCCAACGTCCTGACTTTC. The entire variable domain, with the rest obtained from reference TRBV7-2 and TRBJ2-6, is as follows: GAGVSQSPSNKVTEKGKDVELRCDPISGHTALYWYRQSLGQGLEFLIYFQGNSAPDKSGLPSDRFSAERTGGSVSTLTIQRTQQEDSAVYLCASSGLAAKGRASGANVLTFGAGSRLTVL.

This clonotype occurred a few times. Here the CDR3 reads CSVDSVLIGFDGYTF. In nucleotides, the CDR3 is TGCAGCGTTGATTCAGTTTTGATAGGGTTCGATGGCTACACCTTC. The V call is TRBV29-1, the J call TRBJ1-2; D remains ambiguous. The CDR3 has 15 amino acids. CDR1 is SQVTM and CDR2 is ANQGSEA in the germline V gene. Trimming removed 3 bases from V and 6 bases from J, with 20 bases in between. Together with reference TRBV29-1 and TRBJ1-2, the CDR3 gives the full variable domain: SAVISQKPSRDICQRGTSLTIQCQVDSQVTMMFWYRQQPGQSLTLIATANQGSEATYESGFVIDKFPISRPNLTFSTLTVSNMSPEDSSIYLCSVDSVLIGFDGYTFGSGTRLTVV.

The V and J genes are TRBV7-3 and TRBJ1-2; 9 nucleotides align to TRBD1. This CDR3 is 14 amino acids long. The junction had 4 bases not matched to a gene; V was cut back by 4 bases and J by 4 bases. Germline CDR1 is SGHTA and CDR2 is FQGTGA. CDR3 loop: CASSSGQGIYGYTF. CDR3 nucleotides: TGTGCCAGCAGCTCAGGACAGGGGATCTATGGCTACACCTTC.

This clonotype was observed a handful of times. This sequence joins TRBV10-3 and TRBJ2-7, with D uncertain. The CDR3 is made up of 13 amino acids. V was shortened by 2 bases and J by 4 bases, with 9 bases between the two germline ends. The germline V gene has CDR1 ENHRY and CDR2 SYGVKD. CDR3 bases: TGTGCCATCAGTGAGATTCCGTTTTACGAGCAGTACTTC. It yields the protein CAISEIPFYEQYF.

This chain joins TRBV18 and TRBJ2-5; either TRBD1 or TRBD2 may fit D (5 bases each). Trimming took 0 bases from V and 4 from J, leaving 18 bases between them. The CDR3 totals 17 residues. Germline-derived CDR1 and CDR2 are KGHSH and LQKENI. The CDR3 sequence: CASSPPSGGRKGETQYF. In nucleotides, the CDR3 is TGTGCCAGCTCACCACCAAGTGGGGGAAGGAAGGGAGAGACCCAGTACTTC.

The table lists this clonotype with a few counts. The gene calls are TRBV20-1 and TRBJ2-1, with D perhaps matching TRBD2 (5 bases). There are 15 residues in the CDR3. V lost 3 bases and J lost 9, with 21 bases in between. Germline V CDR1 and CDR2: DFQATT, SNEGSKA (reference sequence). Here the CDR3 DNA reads TGCAGTGCTAGCCTCACCGGAGAAACTAGGCGTGAGCAGTTCTTC. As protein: CSASLTGETRREQFF.

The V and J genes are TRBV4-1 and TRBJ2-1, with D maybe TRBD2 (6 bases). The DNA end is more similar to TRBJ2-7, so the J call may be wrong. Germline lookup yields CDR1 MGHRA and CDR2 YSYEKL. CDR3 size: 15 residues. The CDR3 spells CASKAFGREKYEQYF. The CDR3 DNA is TGCGCCAGCAAGGCGTTCGGCCGGGAGAAATACGAGCAGTACTTC.